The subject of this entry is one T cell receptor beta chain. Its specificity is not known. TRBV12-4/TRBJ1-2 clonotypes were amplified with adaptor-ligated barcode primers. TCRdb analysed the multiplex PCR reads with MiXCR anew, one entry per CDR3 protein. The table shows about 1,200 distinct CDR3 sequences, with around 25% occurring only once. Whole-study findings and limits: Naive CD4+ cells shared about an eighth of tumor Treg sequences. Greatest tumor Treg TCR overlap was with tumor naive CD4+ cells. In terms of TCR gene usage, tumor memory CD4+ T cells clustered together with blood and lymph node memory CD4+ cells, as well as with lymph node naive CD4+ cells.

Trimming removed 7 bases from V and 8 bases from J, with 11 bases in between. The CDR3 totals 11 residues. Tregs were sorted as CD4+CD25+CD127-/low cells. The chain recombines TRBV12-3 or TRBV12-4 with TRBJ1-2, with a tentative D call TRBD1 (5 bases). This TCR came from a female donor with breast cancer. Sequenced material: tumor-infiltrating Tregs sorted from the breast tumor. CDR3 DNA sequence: TGTGCCAGCAACCTTGGGACCGGCTACACCTTC. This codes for CASNLGTGYTF.